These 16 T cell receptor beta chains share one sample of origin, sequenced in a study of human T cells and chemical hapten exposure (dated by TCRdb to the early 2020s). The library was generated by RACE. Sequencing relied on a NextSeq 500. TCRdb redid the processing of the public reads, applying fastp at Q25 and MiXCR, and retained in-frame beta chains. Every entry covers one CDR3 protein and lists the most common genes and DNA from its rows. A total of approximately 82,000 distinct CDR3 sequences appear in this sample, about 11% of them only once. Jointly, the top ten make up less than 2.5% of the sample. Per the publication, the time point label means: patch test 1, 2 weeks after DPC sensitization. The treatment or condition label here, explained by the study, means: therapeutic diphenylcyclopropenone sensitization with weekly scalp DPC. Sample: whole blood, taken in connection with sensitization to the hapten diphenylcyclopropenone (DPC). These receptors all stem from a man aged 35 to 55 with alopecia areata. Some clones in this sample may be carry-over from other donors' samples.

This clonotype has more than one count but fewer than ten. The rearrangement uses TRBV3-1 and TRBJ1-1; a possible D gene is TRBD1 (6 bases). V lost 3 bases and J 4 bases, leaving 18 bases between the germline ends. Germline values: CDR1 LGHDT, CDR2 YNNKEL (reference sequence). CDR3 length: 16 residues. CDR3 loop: CASSHLPGTGTTEAFF. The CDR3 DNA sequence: TGTGCCAGCAGCCATCTGCCCGGAACAGGGACCACTGAAGCTTTCTTT. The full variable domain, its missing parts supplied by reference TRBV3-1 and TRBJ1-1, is DTAVSQTPKYLVTQMGNDKSIKCEQNLGHDTMYWYKQDSKKFLKIMFSYNNKELIINETVPNRFSPKSPDKAHLNLHINSLELGDSAVYFCASSHLPGTGTTEAFFGQGTRLTVV.

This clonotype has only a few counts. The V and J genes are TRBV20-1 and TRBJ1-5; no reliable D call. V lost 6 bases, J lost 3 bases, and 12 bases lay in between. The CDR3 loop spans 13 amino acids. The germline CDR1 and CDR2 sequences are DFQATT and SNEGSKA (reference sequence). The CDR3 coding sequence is TGCAGTGCGAATGTTAATCCCAATCAGCCCCAGCATTTT. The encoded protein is CSANVNPNQPQHF.

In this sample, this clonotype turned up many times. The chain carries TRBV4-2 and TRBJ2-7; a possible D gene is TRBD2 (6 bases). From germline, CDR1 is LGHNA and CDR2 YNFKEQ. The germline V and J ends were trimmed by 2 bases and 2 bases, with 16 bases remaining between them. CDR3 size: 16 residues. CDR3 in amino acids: CASSQSTAGAAYEQYF. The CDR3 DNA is TGTGCCAGCAGCCAATCCACAGCGGGCGCAGCCTACGAGCAGTACTTC.

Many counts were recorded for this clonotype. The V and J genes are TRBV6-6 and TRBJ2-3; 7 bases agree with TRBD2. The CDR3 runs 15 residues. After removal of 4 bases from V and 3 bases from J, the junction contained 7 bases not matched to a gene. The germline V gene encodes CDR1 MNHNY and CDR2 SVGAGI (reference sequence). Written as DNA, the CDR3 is TGTGCCAGCAGTTTTGGGGGGGAAAGGACAGATACGCAGTATTTT. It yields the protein CASSFGGERTDTQYF.

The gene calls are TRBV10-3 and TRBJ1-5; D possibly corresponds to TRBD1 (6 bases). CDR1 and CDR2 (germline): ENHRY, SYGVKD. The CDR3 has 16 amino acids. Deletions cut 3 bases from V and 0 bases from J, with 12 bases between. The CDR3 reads CAISDRGLDSNQPQHF. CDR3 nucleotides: TGTGCCATCAGTGACAGGGGTTTAGATAGCAATCAGCCCCAGCATTTT.

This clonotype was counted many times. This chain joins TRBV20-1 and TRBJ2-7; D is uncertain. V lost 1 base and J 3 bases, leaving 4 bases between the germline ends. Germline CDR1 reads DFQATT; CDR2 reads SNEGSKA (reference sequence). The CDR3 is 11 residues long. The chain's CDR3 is CSARADYEQYF. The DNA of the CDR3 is TGCAGTGCTAGAGCCGACTACGAGCAGTACTTC.

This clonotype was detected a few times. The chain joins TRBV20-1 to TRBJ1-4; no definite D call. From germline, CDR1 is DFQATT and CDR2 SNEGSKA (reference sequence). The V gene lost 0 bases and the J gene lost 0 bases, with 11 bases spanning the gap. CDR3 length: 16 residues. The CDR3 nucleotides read TGCAGTGCTAGAGATCGGAGGCTAGCAACTAATGAAAAACTGTTTTTT. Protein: CSARDRRLATNEKLFF.

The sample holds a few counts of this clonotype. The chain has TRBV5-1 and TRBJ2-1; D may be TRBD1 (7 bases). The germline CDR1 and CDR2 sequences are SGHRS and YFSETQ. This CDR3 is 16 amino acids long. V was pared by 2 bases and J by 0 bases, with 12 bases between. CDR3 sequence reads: CASSLPRGDSYNEQFF. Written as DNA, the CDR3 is TGCGCCAGCAGCTTACCCAGGGGGGACTCCTACAATGAGCAGTTCTTC.

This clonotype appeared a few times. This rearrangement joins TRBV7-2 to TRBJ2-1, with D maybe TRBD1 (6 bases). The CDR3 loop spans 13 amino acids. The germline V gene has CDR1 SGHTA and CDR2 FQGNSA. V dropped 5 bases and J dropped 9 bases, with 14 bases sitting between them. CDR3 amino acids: CASSTTGKAEQFF. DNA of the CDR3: TGTGCCAGCAGCACCACAGGGAAGGCTGAGCAGTTCTTC.

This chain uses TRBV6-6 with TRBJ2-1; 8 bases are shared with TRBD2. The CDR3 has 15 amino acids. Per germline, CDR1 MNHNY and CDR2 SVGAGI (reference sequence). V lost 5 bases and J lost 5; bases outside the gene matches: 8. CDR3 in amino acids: CASSTPAGVNNEQFF. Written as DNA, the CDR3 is TGTGCCAGCAGTACCCCAGCGGGAGTGAACAATGAGCAGTTCTTC.

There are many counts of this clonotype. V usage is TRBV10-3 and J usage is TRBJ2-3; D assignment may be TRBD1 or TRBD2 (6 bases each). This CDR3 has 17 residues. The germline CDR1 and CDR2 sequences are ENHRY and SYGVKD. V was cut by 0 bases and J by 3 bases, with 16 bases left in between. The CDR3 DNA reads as TGTGCCATCAGTGAGTCAGGTTGGGGGGCGCGGACAGATACGCAGTATTTT. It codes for CAISESGWGARTDTQYF.

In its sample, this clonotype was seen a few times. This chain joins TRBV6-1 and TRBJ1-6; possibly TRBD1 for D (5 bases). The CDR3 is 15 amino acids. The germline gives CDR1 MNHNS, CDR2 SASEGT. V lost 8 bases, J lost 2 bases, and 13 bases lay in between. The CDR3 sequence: CASGSGLTYNSPLHF. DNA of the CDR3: TGTGCCAGCGGATCGGGACTAACCTATAATTCACCCCTCCACTTT.

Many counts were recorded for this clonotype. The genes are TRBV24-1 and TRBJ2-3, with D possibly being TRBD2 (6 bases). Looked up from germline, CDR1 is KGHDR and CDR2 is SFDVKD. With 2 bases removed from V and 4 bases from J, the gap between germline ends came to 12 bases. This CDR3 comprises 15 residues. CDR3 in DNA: TGTGCCACCAGTGATTGGGCTAGCGAACCAGATACGCAGTATTTT. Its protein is CATSDWASEPDTQYF.

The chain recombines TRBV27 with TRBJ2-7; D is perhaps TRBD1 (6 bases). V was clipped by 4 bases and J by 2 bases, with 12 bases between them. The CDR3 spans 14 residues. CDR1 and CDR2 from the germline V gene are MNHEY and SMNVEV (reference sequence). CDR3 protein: CASSSSGHPYEQYV. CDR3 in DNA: TGTGCCAGCAGTTCCTCGGGACACCCCTACGAGCAGTACGTC.

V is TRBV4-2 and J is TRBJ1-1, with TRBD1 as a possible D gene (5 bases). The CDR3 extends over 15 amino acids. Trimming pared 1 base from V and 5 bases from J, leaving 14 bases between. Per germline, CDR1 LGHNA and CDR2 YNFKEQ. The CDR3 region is CASSQVGAVGTEAFF. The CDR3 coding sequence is TGTGCCAGCAGCCAAGTTGGGGCGGTAGGAACTGAAGCTTTCTTT.

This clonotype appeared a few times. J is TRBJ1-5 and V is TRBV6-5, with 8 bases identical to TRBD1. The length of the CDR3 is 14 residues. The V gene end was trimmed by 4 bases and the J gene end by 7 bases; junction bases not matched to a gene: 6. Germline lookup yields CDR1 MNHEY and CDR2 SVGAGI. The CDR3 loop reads CASSSGQGRQPQHF. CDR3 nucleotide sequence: TGTGCCAGCAGTTCTGGACAGGGACGGCAGCCCCAGCATTTT.